The 15 T cell receptor beta chains below come from one sample, sequenced in a study of OX40 agonist ivuxolimab in advanced cancers. Sequencing used immunoSEQ multiplex PCR; TCRdb keeps in-frame clones, though not all of them. The sample has 65,000 to 70,000 clones, roughly nine tenths seen once; the top ten hold about 6%. Specimen: CD4+ or CD8+ T cells sorted from blood, collected in a trial of the OX40 agonist ivuxolimab. The source is an adult with an advanced solid tumor such as melanoma, head and neck, liver or kidney cancer.

The V call is TRBV6-4, the J call TRBJ2-1, with 11 bases that match TRBD1. The CDR3 loop spans 14 amino acids. The junction had 0 bases not matched to a gene; V was cut back by 2 bases and J by 6 bases. From germline, CDR1 is MRHNA and CDR2 SNTAGT. The chain's CDR3 is CASSDGTGGNEQFF. The CDR3 DNA follows: TGTGCCAGCAGTGACGGGACAGGGGGCAATGAGCAGTTCTTC.

The chain couples TRBV6-5 to TRBJ2-7; D is perhaps TRBD1 (5 bases). The germline CDR1 and CDR2 sequences are MNHEY and SVGAGI. V lost 10 bases and J 0 bases, leaving 19 bases between the germline ends. This CDR3 is 15 amino acids long. CDR3 sequence reads: CATSVGQGYSYEQYF. In DNA form, the CDR3 reads TGTGCCACCAGCGTTGGTCAGGGATACTCCTACGAGCAGTACTTC.

The chain recombines TRBV6-5 with TRBJ1-1; TRBD1 matches 9 bases. Unmatched junction bases numbered 0, after V lost 2 bases and J lost 5 bases. From germline, CDR1 is MNHEY and CDR2 SVGAGI. The length of the CDR3 is 13 residues. The CDR3 nucleotides read TGTGCCAGCAGTTACGACAGGGGGACTGAAGCTTTCTTT. Translation gives CASSYDRGTEAFF.

Notes on this clone: This sample includes further DNA sequences coding for the same CDR3. V usage is TRBV19 and J usage is TRBJ1-5; D gene unclear. V lost 3 bases, J lost 2 bases, and 2 bases lay in between. Germline-derived CDR1 and CDR2 are LNHDA and SQIVND (reference sequence). The CDR3 is 12 residues long. CDR3 bases: TGTGCCAGTAGTATGGGCAATCAGCCCCAGCATTTT. This codes for CASSMGNQPQHF.

This chain's CDR3 is CASSLGRGPAYEQYF. The CDR3 DNA reads as TGTGCCAGCAGCTTAGGAAGGGGCCCGGCCTACGAGCAGTACTTC. The chain uses TRBV11-1 and TRBJ2-7; a weak D match, TRBD1 (5 bases). Germline lookup yields CDR1 SGHAT and CDR2 FQDESV (reference sequence). V shed 1 base and J shed 2 bases, with 12 bases lying between them. CDR3 length: 15 amino acids.

This rearrangement joins TRBV11-2 to TRBJ2-7, with D unclear. V lost 2 bases to trimming and J lost 6 bases, with 17 bases between them. CDR1 is SGHAT, CDR2 FQNNGV, per germline. The CDR3 spans 15 residues. For the CDR3, the DNA is TGTGCCAGCAGCTTACTCCCCCGGGTTACGGCCGAGCAGTACTTC. This codes for CASSLLPRVTAEQYF. The complete variable domain, with remaining parts taken from reference TRBV11-2 and TRBJ2-7, reads EAGVAQSPRYKIIEKRQSVAFWCNPISGHATLYWYQQILGQGPKLLIQFQNNGVVDDSQLPKDRFSAERLKGVDSTLKIQPAKLEDSAVYLCASSLLPRVTAEQYFGPGTRLTVT.

This chain joins TRBV7-2 and TRBJ2-3; D might be TRBD1 (5 bases). Germline V gives CDR1 SGHTA, CDR2 FQGNSA. The V end lost 1 base, the J end lost 3 bases, and 20 bases lay between the germline ends. CDR3 length: 18 amino acids. The CDR3 sequence is CASSLVWLPQGETDTQYF. CDR3 nucleotides: TGTGCCAGCAGCTTAGTTTGGCTCCCGCAGGGTGAAACAGATACGCAGTATTTT.

This rearrangement joins TRBV27 to TRBJ2-3, with TRBD2 identical over 8 bases. Germline loops: CDR1 MNHEY, CDR2 SMNVEV (reference sequence). There are 19 residues in the CDR3. J lost 1 base, V lost 1 base, and 13 bases had no gene match. The CDR3 is CASSLYSPLIAGRTDTQYF. CDR3 nucleotide sequence: TGTGCCAGCAGTTTATATAGCCCCTTGATAGCGGGGCGCACAGATACGCAGTATTTT.

The CDR3 region is CASSLGQGTYNEQFF. CDR3 in DNA: TGTGCCAGCAGCTTAGGCCAGGGAACCTACAATGAGCAGTTCTTC. The chain couples TRBV13 to TRBJ2-1, with a possible D match to TRBD1 (5 bases). This CDR3 is built from 15 residues. Trimming left V 0 bases short and J 2 bases short, with 8 bases between. Looked up from germline, CDR1 is PRHDT and CDR2 is FYEKMQ (reference sequence).

As regards this clone: A junction boundary mismatches the germline segment, possibly from a read error. This rearrangement joins TRBV7-7 to TRBJ2-5; 7 bases match TRBD1. This CDR3 spans 14 amino acids. CDR1 is SSHAT, CDR2 FNYEAQ, per germline (reference sequence). This CDR3 is CASSLGQYQETQYF. The CDR3 coding sequence is TGTGCTAGCAGCTTGGGACAGTACCAAGAGACCCAGTACTTC.

As concerns this clone: Other DNA variants within this sample encode the same CDR3. This chain uses TRBV19 with TRBJ2-2; D may correspond to TRBD1 or TRBD2 (5 bases each). The CDR3 consists of 14 residues. The V gene's germline CDR1 is LNHDA and CDR2 SQIVND (reference sequence). Trimming left V 3 bases short and J 6 bases short, with 11 bases between. The CDR3 reads CASSILGTSGELFF. CDR3 nucleotides: TGTGCCAGTAGTATTCTCGGGACCTCCGGGGAGCTGTTTTTT.

This sequence joins TRBV15 and TRBJ2-6; D uncertain. Germline V gives CDR1 LNHNV, CDR2 YYDKDF (reference sequence). V was pared by 1 base and J by 4 bases, with 8 bases between. The CDR3 covers 15 residues. CDR3 DNA sequence: TGTGCCACCAGCAGAGGGGTTGGAGGGGCCAACGTCCTGACTTTC. Amino acids: CATSRGVGGANVLTF.

CDR3 DNA: TGCAGCGTTGAAAGAGAGCAGGGCCCCCCTGAAGCTTTCTTT. Translation gives CSVEREQGPPEAFF. V and J are TRBV29-1 and TRBJ1-1, with TRBD1 as a possible D gene (5 bases). CDR3 length: 14 residues. Trimming stripped 2 bases from V and 6 bases from J, with 16 bases between. Germline V gene sequence: CDR1 SQVTM, CDR2 ANQGSEA.

The chain links TRBV27 to TRBJ1-1; the D gene is possibly TRBD1 (6 bases). Germline loops: CDR1 MNHEY, CDR2 SMNVEV (reference sequence). CDR3 size: 14 residues. The germline V and J ends were trimmed by 5 bases and 4 bases, with 14 bases remaining between them. The CDR3 nucleotides are TGTGCCAGCAGTCAGGGGTTAACGATCACTGAAGCTTTCTTT. This sequence encodes CASSQGLTITEAFF.

V is TRBV11-3 and J is TRBJ2-1; 8 positions agree with TRBD2. This CDR3 has 13 amino acids. Germline CDR1 SGHNT, CDR2 YENEEA. Germline trimming cut 1 base from V and 9 bases from J; bases unmatched to any gene: 2. The CDR3 region is CASSLAGGSEQFF. The CDR3 DNA reads TGTGCCAGCAGCTTAGCGGGAGGGAGTGAGCAGTTCTTC.